This T cell receptor beta chain was identified during a study of cytomegalovirus exposure and HLA in healthy donors. 13 Jbeta primers and 60 Vbeta primers were used for the PCR. This table comes from immunoSEQ multiplex PCR, and its TCRdb copy is limited to in-frame clones, with some not included. The table shows 120,000 to 150,000 clones, with roughly 80% occurring only once. The CDR3 is 14 residues long. Germline CDR1 reads MNHEY; CDR2 reads SVGAGI. J gave up 0 bases and V 6 bases, and 1 base lay outside the gene matches. This receptor was identified in a female donor in good health and CMV-seronegative. The gene calls are TRBV6-5 and TRBJ1-4; 7 bases align to TRBD1. The sample was PBMCs. The CDR3 loop reads CASSGTATNEKLFF. In nucleotides, the CDR3 is TGTGCCAGCAGCGGGACAGCAACTAATGAAAAACTGTTTTTT.